The 21 T cell receptor beta chains listed next were all sequenced from one sample in a study of memory CD4+ T cells and cytomegalovirus serostatus. The sort gate was single viable CD3+CD4+CD8-CD45RO+ cells for memory CD4+ T cells. Clones were read by immunoSEQ multiplex PCR, and TCRdb kept only the in-frame ones, dropping some. The top ten clones hold 0.4% to 0.45% of a sample with about 50,000 clones, 82% of them seen once. Sequencing was carried out using memory CD4+ T cells from blood. The receptor set was obtained from an adult in good health and CMV-seronegative.

The chain links TRBV6-5 to TRBJ2-3; D remains ambiguous. The CDR3 contains 13 residues. CDR1 is MNHEY and CDR2 is SVGAGI in the germline V gene. V lost 6 bases to trimming and J lost 1 base, with 8 bases between them. Here the CDR3 DNA reads TGTGCCAGCAGCAATTCGGGCACAGATACGCAGTATTTT. Translating gives CASSNSGTDTQYF.

The chain combines TRBV11-2 with TRBJ1-2, with 8 positions matching TRBD1. Germline V gene lookup returns CDR1 SGHAT and CDR2 FQNNGV. The CDR3 totals 15 residues. J was trimmed by 3 bases and V by 3 bases; bases with no gene match: 6. The CDR3: CASSFLRGLDYGYTF. CDR3 coding DNA: TGTGCCAGCAGCTTCCTCAGGGGGCTCGACTATGGCTACACCTTC.

The chain couples TRBV5-6 to TRBJ1-4; TRBD1 might be the D (5 bases). The CDR3 spans 15 residues. The germline CDR1 and CDR2 sequences are SGHDT and YYEEEE. The V end lost 4 bases, the J end lost 10 bases, and 20 bases lay between the germline ends. Here the CDR3 DNA reads TGTGCCAGCAGCGGAGGACTCCCCGCTAGGGGAAAACTGTTTTTT. It specifies CASSGGLPARGKLFF. The full variable domain, rest sourced from reference TRBV5-6 and TRBJ1-4, is DAGVTQSPTHLIKTRGQQVTLRCSPKSGHDTVSWYQQALGQGPQFIFQYYEEEERQRGNFPDRFSGHQFPNYSSELNVNALLLGDSALYLCASSGGLPARGKLFFGSGTQLSVL.

The gene calls are TRBV11-2 and TRBJ1-3; D perhaps matches TRBD1 (5 bases). The CDR3 covers 13 residues. V gave up 3 bases and J gave up 14 bases, with 17 bases separating them. Germline V gene sequence: CDR1 SGHAT, CDR2 FQNNGV. The CDR3 DNA reads as TGTGCCAGCAGCTTGTGGCAGGCCCGGGGCTTATATTTT. Its protein product is CASSLWQARGLYF.

V gene TRBV30 combines with J gene TRBJ2-2, with D uncertain. Germline CDR1 is GTSNPN and CDR2 is SVGIG (reference sequence). This CDR3 has 14 residues. The V gene lost 4 bases and the J gene lost 4 bases, with 13 bases spanning the gap. The CDR3 spells CAWIRQSFTGELFF. CDR3 coding DNA: TGTGCCTGGATAAGGCAGTCTTTCACCGGGGAGCTGTTTTTT.

The CDR3 DNA reads as TGTGCCAGCAGCTTCGGGGGGGTGCAACGGTTATATGGCTACACCTTC. This translates into CASSFGGVQRLYGYTF. The chain couples TRBV5-6 to TRBJ1-2; tentatively, D is TRBD1 (5 bases). Germline V gene sequence: CDR1 SGHDT, CDR2 YYEEEE. The CDR3 runs 16 residues. Trimming removed 2 bases from V and 5 bases from J, with 19 bases in between.

V gene TRBV7-2 combines with J gene TRBJ1-4, with a tentative D call TRBD1 (6 bases). CDR3 length: 14 amino acids. Deletions cut 3 bases from V and 5 bases from J, with 10 bases between. CDR1 is SGHTA, CDR2 FQGNSA, per germline. The CDR3 spells CASSFQGYNEKLFF. CDR3 nucleotides: TGTGCCAGCAGCTTCCAGGGGTACAATGAAAAACTGTTTTTT.

The rearrangement uses TRBV5-1 and TRBJ2-3; TRBD2 matches 7 bases. J lost 0 bases, V lost 5 bases, and 6 bases had no gene match. The CDR3 covers 15 residues. Germline values: CDR1 SGHRS, CDR2 YFSETQ. The CDR3: CASRISGPSTDTQYF. The CDR3 DNA reads as TGCGCCAGCAGAATTAGCGGGCCCAGCACAGATACGCAGTATTTT.

Concerning this clone itself: At one boundary the junction diverges from the germline segment, which might be a read error. The same CDR3 arises from other DNA sequences in this sample as well. V is TRBV4-3 and J is TRBJ1-2; D is unclear. CDR1 is LGHNA, CDR2 YSLEER, per germline. The CDR3 is 13 residues long. This CDR3 is CASSQDVSGGYTF. CDR3 coding DNA: TGCGCCAGCAGCCAAGATGTTTCGGGCGGCTACACATTC.

The V call is TRBV7-2, the J call TRBJ2-5; 10 positions match TRBD1. The CDR3 totals 15 residues. Germline V gives CDR1 SGHTA, CDR2 FQGNSA. The J segment lost 4 bases and the V segment lost 4 bases, leaving 6 bases of the junction unmatched. The CDR3 nucleotides are TGTGCCAGCAGCTCTGACAGGGGGCGGGGAGAGACCCAGTACTTC. Amino acids: CASSSDRGRGETQYF.

V gene TRBV19 combines with J gene TRBJ1-6, with D tentatively TRBD1 (6 bases). Germline CDR1 is LNHDA and CDR2 is SQIVND (reference sequence). This CDR3 spans 16 amino acids. Trimming pared 4 bases from V and 7 bases from J, leaving 17 bases between. DNA of the CDR3: TGTGCCAGTAGTAAAAACCTCGACAGGATCAATTCACCCCTCCACTTT. Translating it yields CASSKNLDRINSPLHF.

V and J are TRBV6-1 and TRBJ1-4; D might be TRBD1 (6 bases). Per germline, CDR1 MNHNS and CDR2 SASEGT. Trimming removed 1 base from V and 8 bases from J, with 17 bases in between. The CDR3 has 16 residues. The CDR3 reads CASSEEGHILTEKLFF. The CDR3 DNA is TGTGCCAGCAGTGAAGAGGGACACATCCTGACCGAAAAACTGTTTTTT.

Remarks on this clone: The same CDR3 arises from other DNA sequences in this sample as well. This chain joins TRBV10-3 and TRBJ2-7; D gene ambiguous. The CDR3 sequence is 11 residues long. V was cut by 2 bases and J by 5 bases, with 4 bases left in between. CDR1 and CDR2 (germline): ENHRY, SYGVKD. CDR3 region: CAISELDEQYF. CDR3 nucleotides: TGTGCCATCAGTGAGCTGGACGAGCAGTACTTC.

This chain connects TRBV5-1 to TRBJ1-1; TRBD1 might be the D (6 bases). The CDR3 consists of 12 residues. With 5 bases removed from V and 3 bases from J, the gap between germline ends came to 8 bases. The germline V gene has CDR1 SGHRS and CDR2 YFSETQ. The DNA for the CDR3 is TGCGCCAGCAGGGAGGGGGACACTGAAGCTTTCTTT. Protein product: CASREGDTEAFF. Together with reference TRBV5-1 and TRBJ1-1, the CDR3 gives the full variable domain: KAGVTQTPRYLIKTRGQQVTLSCSPISGHRSVSWYQQTPGQGLQFLFEYFSETQRNKGNFPGRFSGRQFSNSRSEMNVSTLELGDSALYLCASREGDTEAFFGQGTRLTVV.

This chain links TRBV2 with TRBJ2-5, with a tentative D call TRBD1 (6 bases). This CDR3 region has 16 residues. In germline, CDR1 is SNHLY, CDR2 FYNNEI. The V end was cut by 0 bases, the J end by 5 bases, with 16 bases between. The CDR3 region is CASSEAIWTVAETQYF. The DNA for the CDR3 is TGTGCCAGCAGTGAAGCGATATGGACAGTCGCGGAGACCCAGTACTTC.

The chain uses TRBV28 and TRBJ2-7; 7 positions match TRBD2. Germline V gene lookup returns CDR1 MDHEN and CDR2 SYDVKM. V shed 4 bases, J shed 0 bases, and the junction held 24 bases outside the gene matches. The CDR3 is made up of 21 amino acids. The CDR3 is CASSSSSYFGQGRGGSYEQYF. The CDR3 bases are TGTGCCAGCAGTTCCTCCTCCTACTTCGGACAAGGGAGGGGTGGCTCCTACGAGCAGTACTTC.

The V call is TRBV7-2, the J call TRBJ2-5, with a possible D match to TRBD1 (5 bases). The germline gives CDR1 SGHTA, CDR2 FQGNSA. The CDR3 length is 15 residues. The germline V and J ends were trimmed by 1 base and 2 bases, with 11 bases remaining between them. CDR3 sequence: CASSLGGGGQETQYF. The CDR3, as DNA: TGTGCCAGCAGCTTAGGGGGCGGCGGACAAGAGACCCAGTACTTC.

This clone was seen more than once but under ten times. The CDR3 here is CASSLALHSFQETQYF. The DNA for the CDR3 is TGTGCCAGCAGCTTAGCGCTCCACAGCTTCCAAGAGACCCAGTACTTC. The chain employs TRBV7-9 and TRBJ2-5; no firm D call. CDR1 and CDR2 (germline): SEHNR, FQNEAQ (reference sequence). The length of the CDR3 is 16 residues. The V end lost 0 bases, the J end lost 1 base, and 12 bases lay between the germline ends.

The genes are TRBV19 and TRBJ2-2; D is uncertain. Trimming cost V 3 bases and J 0 bases, with 8 bases left between them. In germline, CDR1 is LNHDA, CDR2 SQIVND (reference sequence). This CDR3 contains 15 residues. CDR3 DNA sequence: TGTGCCAGTAGTATTGCAGCCGCGAACACCGGGGAGCTGTTTTTT. It is translated as CASSIAAANTGELFF.

The V gene is TRBV4-3, the J gene TRBJ2-7; D remains ambiguous. CDR3 length: 13 amino acids. Germline V gives CDR1 LGHNA, CDR2 YSLEER. Trimming stripped 0 bases from V and 6 bases from J, with 9 bases between. For the CDR3, the DNA is TGCGCCAGCAGCCAAGAATACTGGCTCGAGCAGTACTTC. It specifies CASSQEYWLEQYF.

This CDR3 reads CASSQEEGSTDTQYF. CDR3 nucleotides: TGTGCCAGCAGCCAAGAAGAAGGAAGCACAGATACGCAGTATTTT. The chain employs TRBV4-2 and TRBJ2-3; D call uncertain. The CDR3 contains 15 residues. Germline V gene sequence: CDR1 LGHNA, CDR2 YNFKEQ. The ends were cut back, 0 bases at V and 0 bases at J, with 7 bases in the middle.